These 23 T cell receptor beta chains were sequenced from one sample in a study of blood T cell repertoires in COVID-19. Clones were sequenced by immunoSEQ multiplex PCR, and TCRdb holds only the in-frame ones, with some missing. The data hold about 70,000 clones, with 85% to 90% observed a single time. Specimen: peripheral blood. All receptors come from a man in his 70s with active COVID-19.

In this sample, this clone turned up once. The chain recombines TRBV21-1 with TRBJ2-7; TRBD2 is the table's D call and was not checked against the DNA. TRBV21-1 is a pseudogene. The CDR3 extends over 16 amino acids. The CDR3 DNA sequence: TGTGCCAGCAGCTCCCGGCGGGGGACTAGAATTCTCGAGCAGTACTTC. Translating it yields CASSSRRGTRILEQYF.

The chain carries TRBV27 and TRBJ2-1; tentatively, D is TRBD2 (7 bases). The CDR3 totals 14 residues. Deletions cut 7 bases from V and 4 bases from J, with 14 bases between. CDR1 and CDR2 (germline): MNHEY, SMNVEV (reference sequence). The CDR3 bases are TGTGCCAGCAAACTAGGGGGAGGGTACAATGAGCAGTTCTTC. Translated, it gives CASKLGGGYNEQFF.

V gene TRBV19 combines with J gene TRBJ2-7; a possible D gene is TRBD2 (6 bases). Germline lookup yields CDR1 LNHDA and CDR2 SQIVND (reference sequence). The CDR3 is made up of 14 amino acids. V was pared by 3 bases and J by 6 bases, with 15 bases between. CDR3 residues: CASSMGLARGEQYF. The CDR3 coding sequence is TGTGCCAGTAGTATGGGACTCGCCCGGGGCGAGCAGTACTTC.

The chain uses TRBV30 and TRBJ2-5; a possible D gene is TRBD2 (7 bases). Looked up from germline, CDR1 is GTSNPN and CDR2 is SVGIG (reference sequence). V was shortened by 0 bases and J by 7 bases, with 9 bases between the two germline ends. This CDR3 comprises 12 residues. CDR3 loop: CAWSVGGGTQYF. CDR3 coding DNA: TGTGCCTGGAGTGTAGGGGGGGGGACCCAGTACTTC.

The table lists this clone with a few counts. The chain uses TRBV29-1 and TRBJ2-3, with TRBD2 matching 13 bases. V dropped 6 bases and J dropped 2; count of bases not matched to a gene: 17. Germline CDR1 reads SQVTM; CDR2 reads ANQGSEA. The CDR3 totals 19 residues. CDR3 sequence (DNA): TGCAGCGTAGCTAAGGGGACTAGCGGGGAGTGGGGCCTCACAGATACGCAGTATTTT. This codes for CSVAKGTSGEWGLTDTQYF.

V gene TRBV9 combines with J gene TRBJ1-4, with 7 bases aligning to TRBD1. CDR1 and CDR2 from the germline V gene are SGDLS and YYNGEE. V was pared by 3 bases and J by 6 bases, with 8 bases of the junction left unmatched. The CDR3 length is 15 residues. The CDR3 sequence is CASSATGQSYEKLFF. In DNA, the CDR3 is TGTGCCAGCAGCGCGACGGGACAGTCGTATGAAAAACTGTTTTTT. The whole variable domain, filled in from reference TRBV9 and TRBJ1-4, reads DSGVTQTPKHLITATGQRVTLRCSPRSGDLSVYWYQQSLDQGLQFLIQYYNGEERAKGNILERFSAQQFPDLHSELNLSSLELGDSALYFCASSATGQSYEKLFFGSGTQLSVL.

The chain recombines TRBV6-1 with TRBJ1-1; TRBD1 matches 7 bases. The trim removed 3 bases at V and 9 bases at J, leaving 4 bases unmatched. The germline V gene encodes CDR1 MNHNS and CDR2 SASEGT. The CDR3 sequence is 12 residues long. This chain's CDR3 is CASSETGRKAFF. The CDR3 DNA reads TGTGCCAGCAGTGAGACAGGGAGGAAAGCTTTCTTT.

Here the CDR3 reads CASSFGAPTYEQYF. CDR3 nucleotide sequence: TGCGCCAGCAGCTTCGGAGCGCCAACCTACGAGCAGTACTTC. The chain joins TRBV5-1 to TRBJ2-7; D not certain. CDR1 is SGHRS, CDR2 YFSETQ, per germline. V dropped 2 bases and J dropped 2 bases, with 11 bases sitting between them. The CDR3 contains 14 residues.

The genes are TRBV2 and TRBJ1-3; no reliable D call. With 5 bases removed from V and 0 bases from J, the gap between germline ends came to 11 bases. The germline V gene has CDR1 SNHLY and CDR2 FYNNEI. This CDR3 has 15 residues. Here the CDR3 DNA reads TGTGCCAGCAGTATAGCGGCCGACTCTGGAAACACCATATATTTT. As protein: CASSIAADSGNTIYF.

By sample fraction, this clone is medium-sized. This chain connects TRBV6-5 to TRBJ1-6; unclear D gene. The germline CDR1 and CDR2 sequences are MNHEY and SVGAGI. CDR3 length equals 15 residues. V gave up 6 bases and J gave up 5 bases, with 14 bases separating them. CDR3 nucleotides: TGTGCCAGCAGGGCGCAACAGACGAATAATTCACCCCTCCACTTT. Its protein is CASRAQQTNNSPLHF.

The rearrangement uses TRBV24-1 and TRBJ2-1, with 14 bases aligning to TRBD2. CDR3 length: 17 residues. Germline assignment: CDR1 KGHDR and CDR2 SFDVKD. Trimming removed 5 bases from V and 6 bases from J; junction bases left unmatched: 8. CDR3 region: CATSAPGLAGDSNEQFF. The DNA of the CDR3 is TGTGCCACCAGTGCCCCGGGACTAGCGGGAGACAGCAATGAGCAGTTCTTC.

The CDR3 sequence is CASSSGTGGGYGNQPQHF. In DNA form, the CDR3 reads TGTGCCAGCAGTTCCGGGACAGGGGGTGGGTACGGCAATCAGCCCCAGCATTTT. The chain combines TRBV6-9 with TRBJ1-5, with 11 bases that match TRBD1. This CDR3 has 18 residues. Unmatched junction bases numbered 10, after V lost 4 bases and J lost 2 bases. Germline CDR1 MNHGY, CDR2 SVAAGI.

The chain employs TRBV9 and TRBJ2-7, with 8 nucleotides matching TRBD1. This CDR3 is 15 amino acids long. J was trimmed by 2 bases and V by 0 bases; bases with no gene match: 4. The germline V gene encodes CDR1 SGDLS and CDR2 YYNGEE. The CDR3 bases are TGTGCCAGCAGCGTAGGGACAGGGACCGCCTACGAGCAGTACTTC. The encoded protein is CASSVGTGTAYEQYF.

The chain couples TRBV7-3 to TRBJ2-2; 11 bases align to TRBD1. Germline assignment: CDR1 SGHTA and CDR2 FQGTGA. The CDR3 loop spans 17 amino acids. V was pared by 0 bases and J by 4 bases, with 4 bases of the junction left unmatched. The CDR3 sequence is CASSLTGQGVSTGELFF. The CDR3 DNA sequence: TGTGCCAGCAGCTTAACGGGACAGGGGGTCAGCACCGGGGAGCTGTTTTTT.

This sequence joins TRBV19 and TRBJ1-2; the D is unclear. Germline values: CDR1 LNHDA, CDR2 SQIVND (reference sequence). Trimming took off 3 bases at V and 5 bases at J, with 16 bases between the two ends. The CDR3 runs 15 residues. The CDR3 sequence is CASSIKAEEGYGYTF. The CDR3 DNA follows: TGTGCCAGTAGTATTAAGGCCGAAGAGGGATATGGCTACACCTTC.

This clone was picked up a small number of times. This chain links TRBV10-3 with TRBJ2-1, with 9 positions matching TRBD2. V shed 0 bases and J 10 bases; nucleotides not matched to a gene: 10. CDR1 and CDR2 from the germline V gene are ENHRY and SYGVKD. This CDR3 is built from 16 residues. CDR3 sequence (DNA): TGTGCCATCAGTGAGTCGAGTCGGACTAGCGAGGGCGAGCAGTTCTTC. It codes for CAISESSRTSEGEQFF.

The chain uses TRBV12-3 or TRBV12-4 and TRBJ2-5; 8 bases align to TRBD2. CDR3 length: 13 residues. The V segment lost 7 bases and the J segment 3 bases; nucleotides outside the gene matches: 4. CDR3 sequence: CASTRGGKETQYF. The CDR3 region has the DNA TGTGCCAGCACCCGCGGGGGGAAAGAGACCCAGTACTTC.

J is TRBJ1-1 and V is TRBV5-3; D gene unclear. Being an ORF, TRBV5-3 has a function that is uncertain. The CDR3 spans 14 residues. V was shortened by 3 bases and J by 0 bases, with 9 bases between the two germline ends. The CDR3 reads CARSSGRMNTEAFF. In DNA, the CDR3 is TGTGCCAGAAGCTCGGGAAGGATGAACACTGAAGCTTTCTTT.

In DNA form, the CDR3 reads TGTGCCAGTGCTTCCGGGACAGGGTCTATCGAGCAGTACTTC. Its translation is CASASGTGSIEQYF. This chain connects TRBV19 to TRBJ2-7; TRBD1 agrees at 9 bases. The germline CDR1 and CDR2 sequences are LNHDA and SQIVND (reference sequence). After removal of 8 bases from V and 6 bases from J, the junction contained 11 bases not matched to a gene. This CDR3 is built from 14 residues.

The chain recombines TRBV5-4 with TRBJ2-3; D call uncertain. Germline V lookup: CDR1 SGHNT, CDR2 YYREEE (reference sequence). Between the trimmed V and J ends, which lost 0 bases and 2 bases, there was a span of 4 bases. The CDR3 is 13 residues long. The CDR3 sequence is CASSLDITDTQYF. Written as DNA, the CDR3 is TGTGCCAGCAGCTTGGATATCACAGATACGCAGTATTTT.

This rearrangement joins TRBV21-1 to TRBJ2-2; the table's D call TRBD1 went unverified against the DNA. TRBV21-1 is a recognized pseudogene. The CDR3 runs 22 residues. CDR3 nucleotides: TGTGCCAGCAGCGCGCACCCCCGGGACAGGGGGCGGCGGGAGTGTTGCACCGGGGAGCTGTTTTTT. Translating it yields CASSAHPRDRGRRECCTGELFF.

The rearrangement uses TRBV11-2 and TRBJ2-3; TRBD2 aligns across 16 bases. There are 17 residues in the CDR3. V lost 6 bases and J lost 2; bases outside the gene matches: 5. Germline assignment: CDR1 SGHAT and CDR2 FQNNGV. The CDR3 loop reads CASRTGLAGGHTDTQYF. In DNA form, the CDR3 reads TGTGCCAGCAGGACGGGACTAGCGGGAGGGCACACAGATACGCAGTATTTT.

The V and J genes are TRBV20-1 and TRBJ1-1; no reliable D call. Germline V gene sequence: CDR1 DFQATT, CDR2 SNEGSKA (reference sequence). The CDR3 has 10 residues. The V and J ends lost 2 bases and 11 bases respectively, with 9 bases between them. CDR3 bases: TGCAGTGCTAGACAGACAACCGCTTTCTTT. The encoded protein is CSARQTTAFF.